This T cell receptor beta chain was found in a study of response to subunit inactivated influenza vaccine. The ends were cut back, 6 bases at V and 4 bases at J, with 7 bases in the middle. This CDR3 region has 13 residues. TCRdb fed the RT-PCR reads into MiXCR, producing one record per CDR3 protein. The data hold approximately 500,000 distinct CDR3 sequences, with under 30% observed a single time. The sample was also linked to a second study, of T cells expressing NK-cell markers. That report notes: Synthesis of TCR beta cDNA relied on 5'RACE template switching carrying UMIs. Researchers got TCR beta repertoires out of sorted CD3+CD56+NKG2C+, CD3+CD56+NKG2C- and CD3+CD56-NKG2C+ T cells. HCMV seropositivity marked most of the eight sequenced donors; one was seronegative. Sorting of alpha-beta TCR T cells alone was achieved in several experiments with an anti-gamma-delta TCR antibody. Dominant NKG2C+ clonotypes in a handful of donors made up about 1.0-7.0% of CD8+ T cells.

This chain links TRBV12-3 or TRBV12-4 with TRBJ2-6; D is ambiguous. The sequence derives from a man aged 50 or older who received an inactivated influenza vaccine. The sequences come from CD4+ T cells sorted from PBMCs, collected about 12 days after vaccination. CDR3 DNA: TGTGCCAGCAGACCTACGGGGGCCAACGTCCTGACTTTC. Its translation: CASRPTGANVLTF.